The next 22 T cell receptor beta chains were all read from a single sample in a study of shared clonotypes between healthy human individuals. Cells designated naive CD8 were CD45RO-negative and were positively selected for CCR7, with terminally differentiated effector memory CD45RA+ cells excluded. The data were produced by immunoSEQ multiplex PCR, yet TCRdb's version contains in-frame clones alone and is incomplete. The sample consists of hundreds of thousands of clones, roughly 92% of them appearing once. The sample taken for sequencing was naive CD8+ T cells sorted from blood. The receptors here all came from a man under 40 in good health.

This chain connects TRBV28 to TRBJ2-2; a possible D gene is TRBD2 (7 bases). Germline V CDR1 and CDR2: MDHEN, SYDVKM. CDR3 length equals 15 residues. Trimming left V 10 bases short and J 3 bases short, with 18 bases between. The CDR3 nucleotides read TGTGCCACCGGGGGAGGGGGTTCGGACACCGGGGAGCTGTTTTTT. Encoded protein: CATGGGGSDTGELFF.

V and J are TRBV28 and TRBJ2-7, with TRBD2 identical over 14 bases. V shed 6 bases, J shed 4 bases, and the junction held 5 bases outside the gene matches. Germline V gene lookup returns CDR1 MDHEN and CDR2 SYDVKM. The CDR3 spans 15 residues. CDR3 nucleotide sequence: TGTGCCAGCAGCCAGGGACTAGCGGGAGTATACGAGCAGTACTTC. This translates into CASSQGLAGVYEQYF. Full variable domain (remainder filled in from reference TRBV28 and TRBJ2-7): DVKVTQSSRYLVKRTGEKVFLECVQDMDHENMFWYRQDPGLGLRLIYFSYDVKMKEKGDIPEGYSVSREKKERFSLILESASTNQTSMYLCASSQGLAGVYEQYFGPGTRLTVT.

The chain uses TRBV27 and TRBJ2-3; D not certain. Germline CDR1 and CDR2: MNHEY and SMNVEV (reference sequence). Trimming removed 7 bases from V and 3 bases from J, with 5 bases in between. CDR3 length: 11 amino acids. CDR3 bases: TGTGCCAGCACCCATACAGATACGCAGTATTTT. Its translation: CASTHTDTQYF.

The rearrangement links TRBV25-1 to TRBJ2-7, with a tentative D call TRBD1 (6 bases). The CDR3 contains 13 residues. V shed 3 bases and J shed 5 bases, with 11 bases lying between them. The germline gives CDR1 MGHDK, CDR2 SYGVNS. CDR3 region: CASSDRGPNEQYF. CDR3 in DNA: TGTGCCAGCAGTGACAGGGGTCCCAACGAGCAGTACTTC.

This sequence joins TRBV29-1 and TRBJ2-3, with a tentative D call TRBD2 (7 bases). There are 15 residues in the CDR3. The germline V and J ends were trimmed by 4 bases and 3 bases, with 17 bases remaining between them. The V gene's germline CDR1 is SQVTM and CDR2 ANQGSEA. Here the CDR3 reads CSVGGGGQRTDTQYF. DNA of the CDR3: TGCAGCGTTGGGGGGGGCGGACAGAGGACAGATACGCAGTATTTT.

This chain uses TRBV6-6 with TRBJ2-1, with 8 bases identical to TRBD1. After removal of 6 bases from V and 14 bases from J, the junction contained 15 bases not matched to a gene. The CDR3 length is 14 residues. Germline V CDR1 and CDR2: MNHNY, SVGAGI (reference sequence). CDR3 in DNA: TGTGCCAGCAGCCCGTTGCAGGGGGCGCGTATGGAGTTCTTC. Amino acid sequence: CASSPLQGARMEFF.

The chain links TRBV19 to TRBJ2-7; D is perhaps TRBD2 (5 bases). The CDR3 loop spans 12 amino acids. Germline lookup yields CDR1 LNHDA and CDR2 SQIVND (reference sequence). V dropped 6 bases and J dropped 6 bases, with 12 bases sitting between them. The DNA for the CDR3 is TGTGCCAGTAGCGGAGGATCCGGCGAGCAGTACTTC. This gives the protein CASSGGSGEQYF.

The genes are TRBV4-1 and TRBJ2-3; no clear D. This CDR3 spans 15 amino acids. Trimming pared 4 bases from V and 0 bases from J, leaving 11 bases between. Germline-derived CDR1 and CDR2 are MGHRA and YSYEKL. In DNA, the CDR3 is TGCGCCAGCAGCCTTAGTGGCGGAAGCACAGATACGCAGTATTTT. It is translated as CASSLSGGSTDTQYF.

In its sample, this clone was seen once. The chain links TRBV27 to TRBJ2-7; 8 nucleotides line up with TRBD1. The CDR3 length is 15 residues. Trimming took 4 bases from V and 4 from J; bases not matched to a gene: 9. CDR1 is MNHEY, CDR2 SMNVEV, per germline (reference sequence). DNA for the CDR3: TGTGCCAGCAGTTCATTCCGGGACAGGATATACGAGCAGTACTTC. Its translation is CASSSFRDRIYEQYF.

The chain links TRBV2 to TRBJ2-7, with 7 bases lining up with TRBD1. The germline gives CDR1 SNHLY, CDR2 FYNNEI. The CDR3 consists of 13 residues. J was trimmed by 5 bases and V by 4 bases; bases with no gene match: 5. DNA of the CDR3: TGTGCCAGCAGTGGACAGGGAGCCCACGAGCAGTACTTC. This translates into CASSGQGAHEQYF.

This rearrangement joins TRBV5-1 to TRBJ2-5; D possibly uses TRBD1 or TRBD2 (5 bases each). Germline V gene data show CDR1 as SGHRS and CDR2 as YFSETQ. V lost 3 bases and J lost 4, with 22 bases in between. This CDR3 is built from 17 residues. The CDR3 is CASSSVSPGNGAETQYF. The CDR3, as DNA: TGCGCCAGCAGCTCTGTTTCGCCGGGGAACGGGGCAGAGACCCAGTACTTC.

CDR3 in amino acids: CASSARQDFNEQFF. CDR3 DNA: TGTGCCAGCAGCGCCCGACAAGACTTCAATGAGCAGTTCTTC. This chain uses TRBV9 with TRBJ2-1; D gene ambiguous. Per germline, CDR1 SGDLS and CDR2 YYNGEE. This CDR3 region has 14 residues. The V gene lost 3 bases and the J gene lost 6 bases, with 13 bases spanning the gap. Full variable domain (remainder filled in from reference TRBV9 and TRBJ2-1): DSGVTQTPKHLITATGQRVTLRCSPRSGDLSVYWYQQSLDQGLQFLIQYYNGEERAKGNILERFSAQQFPDLHSELNLSSLELGDSALYFCASSARQDFNEQFFGPGTRLTVL.

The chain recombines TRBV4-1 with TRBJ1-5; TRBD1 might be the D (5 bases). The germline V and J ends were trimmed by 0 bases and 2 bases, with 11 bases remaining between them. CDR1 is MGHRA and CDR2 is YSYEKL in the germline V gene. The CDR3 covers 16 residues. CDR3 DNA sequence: TGCGCCAGCAGCCAAGAGCTAGGAGGGGGCAATCAGCCCCAGCATTTT. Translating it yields CASSQELGGGNQPQHF.

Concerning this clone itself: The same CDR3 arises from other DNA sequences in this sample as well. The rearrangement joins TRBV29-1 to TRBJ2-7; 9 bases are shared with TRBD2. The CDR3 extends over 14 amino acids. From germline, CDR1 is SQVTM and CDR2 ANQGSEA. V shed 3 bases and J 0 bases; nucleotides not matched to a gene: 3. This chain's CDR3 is CSVELAGSSYEQYF. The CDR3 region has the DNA TGCAGCGTTGAGCTAGCGGGGAGCTCCTACGAGCAGTACTTC.

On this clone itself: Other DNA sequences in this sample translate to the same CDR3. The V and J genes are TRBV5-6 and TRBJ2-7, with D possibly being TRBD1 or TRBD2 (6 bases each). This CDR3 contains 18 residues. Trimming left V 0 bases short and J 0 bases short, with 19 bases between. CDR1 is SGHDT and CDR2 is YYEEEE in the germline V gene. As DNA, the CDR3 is TGTGCCAGCAGCTTGGGGGGGCGGGGCCTGAGGGGCTCCTACGAGCAGTACTTC. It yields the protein CASSLGGRGLRGSYEQYF.

The CDR3 DNA follows: TGCAGCGGCAGGGCGAACACCGGGGAGCTGTTTTTT. It yields the protein CSGRANTGELFF. The gene calls are TRBV29-1 and TRBJ2-2, with a tentative D call TRBD1 (5 bases). Trimming pared 7 bases from V and 0 bases from J, leaving 6 bases between. Germline-derived CDR1 and CDR2 are SQVTM and ANQGSEA. The CDR3 length is 12 residues.

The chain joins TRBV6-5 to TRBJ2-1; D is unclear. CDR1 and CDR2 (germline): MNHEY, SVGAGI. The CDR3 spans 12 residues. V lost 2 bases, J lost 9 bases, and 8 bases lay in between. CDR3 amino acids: CASSYGVGEQFF. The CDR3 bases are TGTGCCAGCAGTTACGGGGTGGGTGAGCAGTTCTTC.

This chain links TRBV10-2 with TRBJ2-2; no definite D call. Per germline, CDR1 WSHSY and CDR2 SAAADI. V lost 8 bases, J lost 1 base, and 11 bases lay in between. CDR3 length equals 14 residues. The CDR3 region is CASDIARNTGELFF. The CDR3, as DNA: TGCGCCAGCGACATAGCCAGGAACACCGGGGAGCTGTTTTTT.

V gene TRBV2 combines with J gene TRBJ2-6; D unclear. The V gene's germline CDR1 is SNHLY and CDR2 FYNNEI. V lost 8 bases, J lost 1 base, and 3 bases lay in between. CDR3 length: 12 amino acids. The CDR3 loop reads CASLSGANVLTF. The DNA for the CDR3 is TGTGCCAGCCTGTCTGGGGCCAACGTCCTGACTTTC. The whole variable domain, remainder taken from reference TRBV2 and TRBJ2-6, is EPEVTQTPSHQVTQMGQEVILRCVPISNHLYFYWYRQILGQKVEFLVSFYNNEISEKSEIFDDQFSVERPDGSNFTLKIRSTKLEDSAMYFCASLSGANVLTFGAGSRLTVL.

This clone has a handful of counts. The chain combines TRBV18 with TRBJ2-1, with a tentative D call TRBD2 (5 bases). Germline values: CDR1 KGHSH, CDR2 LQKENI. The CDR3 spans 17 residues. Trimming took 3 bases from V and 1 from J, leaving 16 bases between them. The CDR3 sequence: CASSPLGSAVSYNEQFF. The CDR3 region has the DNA TGTGCCAGCTCACCCCTGGGATCAGCGGTATCCTACAATGAGCAGTTCTTC. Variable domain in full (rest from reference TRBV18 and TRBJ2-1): NAGVMQNPRHLVRRRGQEARLRCSPMKGHSHVYWYRQLPEEGLKFMVYLQKENIIDESGMPKERFSAEFPKEGPSILRIQQVVRGDSAAYFCASSPLGSAVSYNEQFFGPGTRLTVL.

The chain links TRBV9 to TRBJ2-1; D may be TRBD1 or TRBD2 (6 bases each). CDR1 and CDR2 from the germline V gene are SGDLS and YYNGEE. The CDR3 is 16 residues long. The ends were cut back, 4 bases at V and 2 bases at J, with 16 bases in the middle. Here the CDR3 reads CASSSPGGGPYNEQFF. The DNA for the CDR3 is TGTGCCAGCAGCTCACCCGGGGGCGGTCCCTACAATGAGCAGTTCTTC.

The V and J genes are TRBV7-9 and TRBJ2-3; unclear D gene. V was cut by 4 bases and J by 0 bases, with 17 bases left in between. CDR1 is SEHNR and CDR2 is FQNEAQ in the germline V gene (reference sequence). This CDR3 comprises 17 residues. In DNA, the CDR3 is TGTGCCAGCAGCTCAGACCCGACCCGATCTAGCACAGATACGCAGTATTTT. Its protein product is CASSSDPTRSSTDTQYF.